This passage covers 22 T cell receptor beta chains from one sample sequenced in a study of low-dose radiotherapy and immunotherapy resistance in tumors. TRAV- and TRBV-specific primers primed first-strand cDNA, covering alpha and beta chains. TCRs underwent 20 PCR cycles of amplification with a constant-region primer and V-primer adapter. TCRdb re-called the reads through MiXCR, storing one row per CDR3 protein. Of 70,000 to 95,000 distinct CDR3 sequences listed, 18% are singletons. Sample time point: before trial treatment. The material was PBMCs, obtained before treatment. The receptors were gathered from a male donor with prostate cancer.

This clonotype came up many times. The genes are TRBV6-6 and TRBJ1-1, with D possibly matching TRBD1 (6 bases). Trimming removed 10 bases from V and 5 bases from J, with 29 bases in between. Germline CDR1 MNHNY, CDR2 SVGAGI (reference sequence). This CDR3 is built from 17 residues. CDR3 residues: CATIPIPGRGVGTEAFF. Written as DNA, the CDR3 is TGTGCCACCATCCCTATCCCCGGGAGGGGGGTTGGGACTGAAGCTTTCTTT.

This clonotype has more than one count but fewer than ten. The chain has TRBV29-1 and TRBJ1-1; D might be TRBD1 (6 bases). Trimming removed 4 bases at V and 5 bases at J, with 11 bases between. The CDR3 contains 12 residues. Germline lookup yields CDR1 SQVTM and CDR2 ANQGSEA. This chain's CDR3 is CSVAPGATEAFF. DNA of the CDR3: TGCAGCGTTGCGCCAGGGGCGACTGAAGCTTTCTTT.

This clonotype was detected ten times or more. The rearrangement links TRBV19 to TRBJ1-5; D unclear. The CDR3 contains 15 residues. V lost 5 bases and J 0 bases, leaving 11 bases between the germline ends. Germline V CDR1 and CDR2: LNHDA, SQIVND (reference sequence). The CDR3 DNA follows: TGTGCCAGTAGTCCTCCGCCGGGTAGCAATCAGCCCCAGCATTTT. Encoded protein: CASSPPPGSNQPQHF.

This clonotype was seen ten or more times. The chain links TRBV12-3 or TRBV12-4 to TRBJ2-7, with TRBD1 as a possible D gene (7 bases). V was cut by 4 bases and J by 3 bases, with 13 bases left in between. This CDR3 region has 14 residues. CDR3 bases: TGTGCCAGCAGTTCCAGGGGGGTCGACTACGAGCAGTACTTC. This gives the protein CASSSRGVDYEQYF.

This clonotype was picked up many times. The chain joins TRBV7-2 to TRBJ2-5, with a weak D call TRBD2 (5 bases). Germline CDR1 is SGHTA and CDR2 is FQGNSA. Trimming took off 1 base at V and 4 bases at J, with 7 bases between the two ends. CDR3 length: 13 residues. This CDR3 is CASSLVGGETQYF. CDR3 in DNA: TGTGCCAGCAGCTTAGTCGGAGGAGAGACCCAGTACTTC.

The CDR3 region has the DNA TGTGCCAGCAGCCAATTAGCGGGGGGGCGGGATACGCAGTATTTT. Its protein is CASSQLAGGRDTQYF. The V and J genes are TRBV3-1 and TRBJ2-3; 11 bases match TRBD2. Germline V gene data show CDR1 as LGHDT and CDR2 as YNNKEL (reference sequence). The V and J ends lost 2 bases and 6 bases, in that order; junction bases with no gene match: 4. The CDR3 contains 15 residues.

This clonotype was found many times. The V call is TRBV5-1, the J call TRBJ2-3, with no clear D. Germline V gives CDR1 SGHRS, CDR2 YFSETQ. The CDR3 has 14 amino acids. Trimming shortened V by 5 bases and J by 2 bases, and 12 bases separated the two germline ends. Here the CDR3 DNA reads TGCGCCAGCAGATGGAGTCCATACACAGATACGCAGTATTTT. Residues: CASRWSPYTDTQYF.

This clonotype showed up many times. The chain links TRBV19 to TRBJ1-1; no reliable D call. V lost 10 bases, J lost 1 base, and 13 bases lay in between. Looked up from germline, CDR1 is LNHDA and CDR2 is SQIVND (reference sequence). The CDR3 is made up of 13 amino acids. The CDR3 sequence: CATTTLSNTEAFF. The CDR3 bases are TGTGCCACCACGACATTATCGAACACTGAAGCTTTCTTT.

This clonotype was found many times. The V and J genes are TRBV6-1 and TRBJ2-6; the D is unclear. Germline CDR1 is MNHNS and CDR2 is SASEGT. V was pared by 6 bases and J by 0 bases, with 9 bases between. CDR3 length: 15 residues. The CDR3 DNA is TGTGCCAGCAGGGCCTACAGCTCTGGGGCCAACGTCCTGACTTTC. It translates to CASRAYSSGANVLTF.

This clonotype was observed at least ten times. This rearrangement joins TRBV5-5 to TRBJ1-5; D may be TRBD1 (6 bases). V lost 5 bases and J lost 2, with 8 bases in between. This CDR3 is 13 amino acids long. Germline CDR1 SGHKS, CDR2 YYEKEE (reference sequence). The CDR3 is CASSYRGNQPQHF. Here the CDR3 DNA reads TGTGCCAGCAGTTACAGGGGCAATCAGCCCCAGCATTTT.

This clonotype has at least ten counts. As DNA, the CDR3 is TGCGCCAGCAGCCTCCTCAGCGGGGAGTATGAGACCCAGTACTTC. Protein product: CASSLLSGEYETQYF. This chain links TRBV4-1 with TRBJ2-5, with 7 bases identical to TRBD2. Trimming at V came to 4 bases and at J to 5 bases, leaving 10 bases not matched to a gene. From germline, CDR1 is MGHRA and CDR2 YSYEKL. The CDR3 has 15 amino acids.

This clonotype was counted at least ten times. J is TRBJ2-2 and V is TRBV10-1, with unresolved D. V was cut by 8 bases and J by 6 bases, with 16 bases left in between. CDR1 is WNHNN, CDR2 SYGVQD, per germline (reference sequence). This CDR3 spans 14 amino acids. The CDR3 region is CASGSQDGSGELFF. CDR3 in DNA: TGCGCCAGCGGTAGTCAGGACGGTTCCGGGGAGCTGTTTTTT.

The chain uses TRBV2 and TRBJ2-5; D is perhaps TRBD1 (5 bases). There are 13 residues in the CDR3. The ends were cut back, 7 bases at V and 5 bases at J, with 14 bases in the middle. Germline V gives CDR1 SNHLY, CDR2 FYNNEI. Here the CDR3 reads CASTVQERETQYF. The CDR3 bases are TGTGCCAGCACTGTACAGGAGAGGGAGACCCAGTACTTC.

This clonotype showed up many times. The J gene is TRBJ1-2, the V gene TRBV29-1; 9 nucleotides agree with TRBD1. The CDR3 spans 12 residues. CDR1 and CDR2 from the germline V gene are SQVTM and ANQGSEA. J was trimmed by 7 bases and V by 4 bases; bases with no gene match: 4. CDR3 in amino acids: CSVGETGGGYTF. As DNA, the CDR3 is TGCAGCGTTGGAGAGACAGGGGGTGGCTACACCTTC.

This clonotype was counted at least ten times. This chain uses TRBV10-3 with TRBJ2-2; D is perhaps TRBD1 (6 bases). This CDR3 contains 14 residues. Germline V CDR1 and CDR2: ENHRY, SYGVKD. V lost 7 bases and J 10 bases, leaving 19 bases between the germline ends. The CDR3 region has the DNA TGTGCCATCAAACAGGGCGGTGTTATCGAGGAGCTGTTTTTT. This encodes CAIKQGGVIEELFF.

Ten or more counts support this clonotype. The chain uses TRBV7-8 and TRBJ2-1, with TRBD2 matching over 9 bases. With V trimmed by 5 bases and J by 8 bases, 13 bases remained unmatched. The CDR3 extends over 16 amino acids. The germline V gene encodes CDR1 SGHVS and CDR2 FQNEAQ. CDR3 sequence reads: CASSPAGRGGRDEQFF. The CDR3 DNA follows: TGTGCCAGCAGCCCGGCGGGGCGGGGGGGCCGAGATGAGCAGTTCTTC.

This clonotype was seen ten or more times. The CDR3, as DNA: TGTGCCTGGAGTGGACAGGGGACACTGAACTACGAGCAGTACTTC. Protein product: CAWSGQGTLNYEQYF. V gene TRBV30 combines with J gene TRBJ2-7; 8 nucleotides align to TRBD1. This CDR3 contains 15 residues. Germline lookup yields CDR1 GTSNPN and CDR2 SVGIG (reference sequence). J gave up 3 bases and V 1 base, and 8 bases lay outside the gene matches.

About this clonotype itself: A much bigger clone sits one base away, suggesting this may be a read error. The chain recombines TRBV27 with TRBJ1-6, with a possible D match to TRBD1 (6 bases). CDR1 is MNHEY and CDR2 is SMNVEV in the germline V gene (reference sequence). Trimming pared 11 bases from V and 10 bases from J, leaving 24 bases between. There are 15 residues in the CDR3. The CDR3 DNA follows: TGTGCCCGCAACCGACAGGTTTTTGATGAATCACCCCTCCACTTT. Its translation is CARNRQVFDESPLHF.

This clonotype was detected many times. The V call is TRBV27, the J call TRBJ2-3; no clear D gene. Trimming removed 5 bases from V and 1 base from J, with 13 bases in between. The CDR3 covers 15 residues. Germline V gene lookup returns CDR1 MNHEY and CDR2 SMNVEV (reference sequence). CDR3 DNA: TGTGCCAGCAGTCCACCCTTCCGGGGCACAGATACGCAGTATTTT. Amino acid sequence: CASSPPFRGTDTQYF.

Notes on this clonotype: This probably arose from a read error, given a far larger clone one base away. The chain has TRBV13 and TRBJ2-1; 16 bases are a match to TRBD2. This CDR3 comprises 23 residues. The germline V gene has CDR1 PRHDT and CDR2 FYEKMQ (reference sequence). The CDR3 is CACSRTGVIGTSGGADSSSEQFF. The CDR3 DNA reads TGTGCCTGCAGCCGAACAGGGGTAATCGGGACTAGCGGGGGGGCGGATTCTTCCAGCGAGCAGTTCTTC.

This chain uses TRBV12-3 or TRBV12-4 with TRBJ1-6; no reliable D call. Trimming pared 4 bases from V and 7 bases from J, leaving 11 bases between. The CDR3 spans 14 residues. The CDR3 nucleotides read TGTGCCAGCAGTTGGGGAAGAGGCAATTCACCCCTCCACTTT. Its translation is CASSWGRGNSPLHF.

At least ten counts were recorded for this clonotype. This chain connects TRBV4-1 to TRBJ2-4; no clear D. The V end was cut by 1 base, the J end by 7 bases, with 17 bases between. Germline loops: CDR1 MGHRA, CDR2 YSYEKL. The CDR3 consists of 16 residues. Here the CDR3 DNA reads TGCGCCAGCAGCCAAGGTTTTGGTTTTCGGAGCAACATTCAGTACTTC. This gives the protein CASSQGFGFRSNIQYF.